The rows below give T cell receptor beta chains drawn from one sample of a study of early T cells in non-severe SARS-CoV-2 infection. From the 5' RACE reads, TCRdb called clonotypes with MiXCR, one entry per CDR3 protein. The table records tens of thousands of distinct CDR3 sequences, around 4.3% of them present only once. Sequencing used whole blood. These receptors were collected from an adult who was a healthcare worker with PCR-confirmed SARS-CoV-2 infection or an uninfected control (not recorded which). Both conserved end residues are part of each CDR3. D genes are given only for firm matches. Clone size is given for some rows only: seen once, a few or many times, or a class if the clone is expanded.

clone size: .; J gene: TRBJ1-1; V gene: TRBV28; D gene: .; CDR3 DNA: TGTGCCAGCTTGCAGGCAACCTTGGCTTTCTTT; CDR3 protein: CASLQATLAFF
clone size: many; J gene: TRBJ1-1; V gene: TRBV20-1; D gene: TRBD1; CDR3 DNA: TGCAGTGCTAGGGTCCCAGGGGGCACTGAAGCTTTCTTT; CDR3 protein: CSARVPGGTEAFF
clone size: many; J gene: TRBJ1-5; V gene: TRBV12-3/TRBV12-4; D gene: TRBD1; CDR3 DNA: TGTGCCAGCAGTCTTTACCTGGGGACAGGGCGGGGCAATCAGCCCCAGCATTTT; CDR3 protein: CASSLYLGTGRGNQPQHF
clone size: many; J gene: TRBJ1-2; V gene: TRBV14; D gene: .; CDR3 DNA: TGTGCCAGCAGCCAAGGCTACGCGGGAGGGGGCTATGGCTACACCTTC; CDR3 protein: CASSQGYAGGGYGYTF
clone size: many; J gene: TRBJ2-5; V gene: TRBV11-2; D gene: .; CDR3 DNA: TGTGCCAGCAGTCCCCGTGGGGAGACCCAGTACTTC; CDR3 protein: CASSPRGETQYF
clone size: many; J gene: TRBJ1-5; V gene: TRBV4-2; D gene: .; CDR3 DNA: TGTGCCAGCAGCCAAGATTTACAGGGTGGTCAGCCCCAGCATTTT; CDR3 protein: CASSQDLQGGQPQHF
clone size: many; J gene: TRBJ1-2; V gene: TRBV5-6; D gene: .; CDR3 DNA: TGTGCCAGCAGCTTGGACAGGACGGGCGGCTACACCTTC; CDR3 protein: CASSLDRTGGYTF
clone size: many; J gene: TRBJ2-1; V gene: TRBV7-8; D gene: TRBD2; CDR3 DNA: TGTGCCAGCAGCCCCCGGGACTACCGAGGAGGGCAGTTCTTC; CDR3 protein: CASSPRDYRGGQFF
clone size: few; J gene: TRBJ1-2; V gene: TRBV18; D gene: TRBD1; CDR3 DNA: TGTGCCAGCTCACCAGAAAAACAGGGGGCTTACTATGGCTACACCTTC; CDR3 protein: CASSPEKQGAYYGYTF
clone size: many; J gene: TRBJ2-7; V gene: TRBV28; D gene: TRBD1; CDR3 DNA: TGTGCCAGCATCCCCAGGGACAGGGACCTCTACGAGCAGTACTTC; CDR3 protein: CASIPRDRDLYEQYF
clone size: many; J gene: TRBJ1-1; V gene: TRBV10-3; D gene: .; CDR3 DNA: TGTGCCATCAGTGAGTCGGTAGGTCACCGAAACACTGAAGCTTTCTTT; CDR3 protein: CAISESVGHRNTEAFF
clone size: .; J gene: TRBJ2-7; V gene: TRBV20-1; D gene: .; CDR3 DNA: TGCAGTGCTAGAAAGCGGGTCTCCTACGAGCAGTACTTC; CDR3 protein: CSARKRVSYEQYF
clone size: many; J gene: TRBJ2-1; V gene: TRBV5-1; D gene: .; CDR3 DNA: TGCGCCAGCAGCTTGGGTCAGAGCTCCTACAATGAGCAGTTCTTC; CDR3 protein: CASSLGQSSYNEQFF
clone size: .; J gene: TRBJ1-1; V gene: TRBV13; D gene: TRBD1; CDR3 DNA: TGTGCCACCACGAGAGGGGGCGGGATGAACACTGAAGCTTTCTTT; CDR3 protein: CATTRGGGMNTEAFF
clone size: many; J gene: TRBJ1-4; V gene: TRBV7-6; D gene: .; CDR3 DNA: TGTGCCAGCAGCTTATCACCAGGGAATGAAAAACTGTTTTTT; CDR3 protein: CASSLSPGNEKLFF
clone size: .; J gene: TRBJ2-5; V gene: TRBV29-1; D gene: .; CDR3 DNA: TGCAGCGCCCTCAGCCCAGGGCGGGTAGAGACCCAGTACTTC; CDR3 protein: CSALSPGRVETQYF
clone size: many; J gene: TRBJ2-1; V gene: TRBV6-6; D gene: .; CDR3 DNA: TGTGCCAGCAGTTACCAGGGTTGGAATGAGCAGTTCTTC; CDR3 protein: CASSYQGWNEQFF
clone size: medium-sized; J gene: TRBJ1-5; V gene: TRBV20-1; D gene: .; CDR3 DNA: TGCAGTGGGGGGCAGAGCAATCAGCCCCAGCATTTT; CDR3 protein: CSGGQSNQPQHF
clone size: many; J gene: TRBJ2-4; V gene: TRBV29-1; D gene: .; CDR3 DNA: TGCAGCGTCAGGGGGACTCTGTCCAAAAACATTCAGTACTTC; CDR3 protein: CSVRGTLSKNIQYF
clone size: .; J gene: TRBJ2-3; V gene: TRBV19; D gene: TRBD1; CDR3 DNA: TGTGCCAGTAGTAGGGACAGCCGCACAGATACGCAGTATTTT; CDR3 protein: CASSRDSRTDTQYF
clone size: few; J gene: TRBJ2-1; V gene: TRBV7-3; D gene: TRBD2; CDR3 DNA: TGTGCCAGCAGCCCAAAGACTAGCGGGATAAACGAGCAGTTCTTC; CDR3 protein: CASSPKTSGINEQFF
clone size: .; J gene: TRBJ1-1; V gene: TRBV4-1; D gene: .; CDR3 DNA: TGCGCCAGCAGCCAACCTACGGAGAACACTGAAGCTTTCTTT; CDR3 protein: CASSQPTENTEAFF
clone size: many; J gene: TRBJ1-6; V gene: TRBV11-2; D gene: .; CDR3 DNA: TGTGCCAGCAGCTTAGAAACAGGCTCGCCCCTCCACTTT; CDR3 protein: CASSLETGSPLHF
clone size: many; J gene: TRBJ2-5; V gene: TRBV7-8; D gene: .; CDR3 DNA: TGTGCCAGCAGCTTAAGAGTCGGGGCAGCTCCTAGGGAGCAAGAGACCCAGTACTTC; CDR3 protein: CASSLRVGAAPREQETQYF
clone size: many; J gene: TRBJ1-2; V gene: TRBV6-1; D gene: TRBD1; CDR3 DNA: TGTGCCAGCAGTCTTTCTTCAGGGGGTTCCTATGGCTACACCTTC; CDR3 protein: CASSLSSGGSYGYTF
clone size: few; J gene: TRBJ1-4; V gene: TRBV5-1; D gene: .; CDR3 DNA: TGCGCCAGCAGTGAGACTGCAACTAATGAAAAACTGTTTTTT; CDR3 protein: CASSETATNEKLFF
clone size: many; J gene: TRBJ2-5; V gene: TRBV7-2; D gene: TRBD2; CDR3 DNA: TGTGCCAGCAGCTTAACCAGCGGGAGCTCAGAGACCCAGTACTTC; CDR3 protein: CASSLTSGSSETQYF
clone size: many; J gene: TRBJ1-1; V gene: TRBV7-9; D gene: .; CDR3 DNA: TGTGCCAGCAGCTGGATGGGTGGCACTGAAGCTTTCTTT; CDR3 protein: CASSWMGGTEAFF
clone size: many; J gene: TRBJ2-2; V gene: TRBV2; D gene: .; CDR3 DNA: TGTGCCAGCAGAGAGGGACGGAATACCGGGGAGCTGTTTTTT; CDR3 protein: CASREGRNTGELFF
clone size: many; J gene: TRBJ2-1; V gene: TRBV29-1; D gene: .; CDR3 DNA: TGCAGCGTTGAAGGGTCAGACAGTTACAATGAGCAGTTCTTC; CDR3 protein: CSVEGSDSYNEQFF
clone size: .; J gene: TRBJ2-5; V gene: TRBV7-9; D gene: TRBD1; CDR3 DNA: TGTGCCAGCAGCACAGGGACAGCCGGAGAGACCCAGTACTTC; CDR3 protein: CASSTGTAGETQYF
clone size: many; J gene: TRBJ2-3; V gene: TRBV28; D gene: TRBD2; CDR3 DNA: TGTGCCAGCACCTCACGAACTAGCGGGGAGCCAGATACGCAGTATTTT; CDR3 protein: CASTSRTSGEPDTQYF
clone size: large; J gene: TRBJ2-1; V gene: TRBV5-1; D gene: .; CDR3 DNA: TGCGCCAGCAGTTATCCCCAGGAGGGCCTAGATTCTGAGCAGTTCTTC; CDR3 protein: CASSYPQEGLDSEQFF
clone size: few; J gene: TRBJ1-5; V gene: TRBV24-1; D gene: .; CDR3 DNA: TGTGCCACCTCCAGCGGAAGCCAGCCCCAGCATTTT; CDR3 protein: CATSSGSQPQHF
clone size: .; J gene: TRBJ2-1; V gene: TRBV5-5; D gene: TRBD1; CDR3 DNA: TGTGCCAGCAGCCCAAGAGGGACAGGGTATATCAATGAGCAGTTCTTC; CDR3 protein: CASSPRGTGYINEQFF
clone size: many; J gene: TRBJ2-4; V gene: TRBV7-2; D gene: .; CDR3 DNA: TGTGCCAGCAGCTTAGCGTGGGGGGGCCAAAACATTCAGTACTTC; CDR3 protein: CASSLAWGGQNIQYF
clone size: many; J gene: TRBJ1-2; V gene: TRBV4-3; D gene: .; CDR3 DNA: TGCGCCAGCAGCCAAGAGGCAGGGTCAAACTATGGCTACACCTTC; CDR3 protein: CASSQEAGSNYGYTF
clone size: .; J gene: TRBJ2-3; V gene: TRBV12-3/TRBV12-4; D gene: .; CDR3 DNA: TGTGCCACCCTGGGGGCAGATACGCAGTATTTT; CDR3 protein: CATLGADTQYF
clone size: many; J gene: TRBJ1-2; V gene: TRBV28; D gene: .; CDR3 DNA: TGTGCCAGCGGAAGGAGAACCGAGGGGTTGCATGGCTACACCTTC; CDR3 protein: CASGRRTEGLHGYTF
clone size: .; J gene: TRBJ2-3; V gene: TRBV20-1; D gene: .; CDR3 DNA: TGCAGTGCTAGCGGGTACGATAACACAGATACGCAGTATTTT; CDR3 protein: CSASGYDNTDTQYF
clone size: many; J gene: TRBJ2-7; V gene: TRBV5-1; D gene: .; CDR3 DNA: TGCGCCAGCAGCTTGGGCGGATCCCCCTACGAGCAGTACTTC; CDR3 protein: CASSLGGSPYEQYF
clone size: .; J gene: TRBJ2-3; V gene: TRBV6-2/TRBV6-3; D gene: .; CDR3 DNA: TGTGCCAGCAGTTATAGGCGGAGCACAGATGCGCAGTATTTT; CDR3 protein: CASSYRRSTDAQYF
clone size: many; J gene: TRBJ2-3; V gene: TRBV20-1; D gene: .; CDR3 DNA: TGCAGTGCCGCCGGGACTTCCTTCACAGATACGCAGTATTTT; CDR3 protein: CSAAGTSFTDTQYF